Following are 32 T cell receptor beta chains from one sample sequenced in a study of cytomegalovirus exposure and HLA in healthy donors. 13 Jbeta primers and 60 Vbeta primers were used for the PCR. Libraries were prepared by immunoSEQ multiplex PCR; TCRdb keeps only in-frame clonotypes and omits some of them. The data contain 90,000 to 130,000 clones, roughly 80% of them singletons. Sequencing was done on a sample of PBMCs. The receptors stem from a woman under 40 in good health and CMV-seronegative.

This clone was seen only once. This chain joins TRBV19 and TRBJ2-7, with D possibly TRBD1 on 6 matching bases. The CDR3 length is 12 residues. Deletions cut 5 bases from V and 3 bases from J, with 8 bases between. CDR1 and CDR2 (germline): LNHDA, SQIVND (reference sequence). The CDR3 loop is CASSATGYEQYF. The DNA for the CDR3 is TGTGCCAGTAGTGCGACAGGCTACGAGCAGTACTTC.

The chain couples TRBV15 to TRBJ1-1; D ambiguous. Germline CDR1 reads LNHNV; CDR2 reads YYDKDF (reference sequence). V was cut by 0 bases and J by 0 bases, with 8 bases left in between. The CDR3 has 15 amino acids. CDR3 coding DNA: TGTGCCACCAGCAGAGAGATGGGCCTGAACACTGAAGCTTTCTTT. Protein: CATSREMGLNTEAFF.

V is TRBV4-2 and J is TRBJ2-7, with D perhaps matching TRBD2 (5 bases). Trimming pared 4 bases from V and 1 base from J, leaving 8 bases between. The germline V gene has CDR1 LGHNA and CDR2 YNFKEQ. CDR3 length: 13 amino acids. The CDR3 coding sequence is TGTGCCAGCAGCCCAACTAGGTCCTACGAGCAGTACTTC. Translation gives CASSPTRSYEQYF.

This chain uses TRBV6-1 with TRBJ2-7; tentative D call: TRBD1 (6 bases). CDR3 size: 14 residues. CDR1 and CDR2 (germline): MNHNS, SASEGT. V lost 4 bases and J 3 bases, leaving 13 bases between the germline ends. CDR3 DNA sequence: TGTGCCAGCAGTGGAACAGGGTCAGACTACGAGCAGTACTTC. Translating it yields CASSGTGSDYEQYF.

The chain carries TRBV28 and TRBJ1-1; no clear D gene. Trimming cost V 5 bases and J 2 bases, with 12 bases left between them. Germline-derived CDR1 and CDR2 are MDHEN and SYDVKM. CDR3 length equals 14 residues. The chain's CDR3 is CASSLWTGNTEAFF. The DNA of the CDR3 is TGTGCCAGCAGTCTCTGGACGGGAAACACTGAAGCTTTCTTT.

The V gene is TRBV19, the J gene TRBJ2-7, with D possibly matching TRBD2 (6 bases). The CDR3 has 15 amino acids. V lost 1 base and J lost 2, with 12 bases in between. Looked up from germline, CDR1 is LNHDA and CDR2 is SQIVND (reference sequence). CDR3 DNA sequence: TGTGCCAGTAGTATAGGGGGTAGCGGCACCTACGAGCAGTACTTC. Protein: CASSIGGSGTYEQYF.

The chain recombines TRBV5-1 with TRBJ1-2; perhaps TRBD1 as D (6 bases). The germline V gene encodes CDR1 SGHRS and CDR2 YFSETQ. This CDR3 comprises 15 residues. Trimming removed 4 bases from V and 6 bases from J, with 19 bases in between. For the CDR3, the DNA is TGCGCCAGCAGCCCAGACAGGTCGGGGACGGATGGCTACACCTTC. It is translated as CASSPDRSGTDGYTF.

The genes are TRBV6-5 and TRBJ2-7, with 12 bases matching TRBD1. The V segment lost 6 bases and the J segment 3 bases; nucleotides outside the gene matches: 3. The CDR3 spans 14 residues. Germline values: CDR1 MNHEY, CDR2 SVGAGI. In DNA, the CDR3 is TGTGCCAGCAGGCGGGACAGGGGGCTCTACGAGCAGTACTTC. Protein product: CASRRDRGLYEQYF.

The gene calls are TRBV6-5 and TRBJ2-2, with 7 bases aligning to TRBD1. CDR3 length equals 15 residues. Germline trimming cut 4 bases from V and 2 bases from J; bases unmatched to any gene: 4. The germline gives CDR1 MNHEY, CDR2 SVGAGI. CDR3 sequence reads: CASSLGTANTGELFF. DNA for the CDR3: TGTGCCAGCAGTTTGGGGACAGCCAACACCGGGGAGCTGTTTTTT.

The J gene is TRBJ1-2, the V gene TRBV9; no clear D. Deletions cut 7 bases from V and 4 bases from J, with 8 bases between. The CDR3 length is 11 residues. CDR1 is SGDLS, CDR2 YYNGEE, per germline. CDR3 residues: CASWPFYGYTF. The CDR3 DNA reads as TGTGCCAGCTGGCCTTTCTATGGCTACACCTTC.

The chain has TRBV4-1 and TRBJ2-5, with 9 bases that match TRBD2. The V gene end was trimmed by 5 bases and the J gene end by 1 base; junction bases not matched to a gene: 11. Germline lookup yields CDR1 MGHRA and CDR2 YSYEKL. The CDR3 is made up of 17 amino acids. CDR3 DNA sequence: TGCGCCAGCAGCTCCCCCGCGGTGCGGGGGGGCCAAGAGACCCAGTACTTC. Translation: CASSSPAVRGGQETQYF.

This clone occurred a few times. V usage is TRBV30 and J usage is TRBJ1-2; D not certain. The V and J ends lost 4 bases and 7 bases respectively, with 13 bases between them. This CDR3 contains 12 residues. Germline V gene sequence: CDR1 GTSNPN, CDR2 SVGIG (reference sequence). The CDR3 region has the DNA TGTGCCTGGATGAAGCGGATGGGTGGCTACACCTTC. It yields the protein CAWMKRMGGYTF.

The chain has TRBV14 and TRBJ1-1; TRBD1 is a possible D gene (5 bases). V lost 3 bases and J 0 bases, leaving 11 bases between the germline ends. This CDR3 is 15 amino acids long. Germline lookup yields CDR1 SGHDN and CDR2 FVKESK. CDR3 nucleotides: TGTGCCAGCAGCCAGTTGGGGGGAATGAACACTGAAGCTTTCTTT. Residues: CASSQLGGMNTEAFF.

Regarding this clone: An end of the junction differs from the germline gene, which may be a read error. The V gene is TRBV7-8, the J gene TRBJ2-5, with a tentative D call TRBD2 (5 bases). Germline-derived CDR1 and CDR2 are SGHVS and FQNEAQ. The CDR3 is 14 amino acids. CDR3 bases: TGTGCCAGCAGGCTGCGGGCGCGCCCAGAGATCCAGTACTTC. Its translation is CASRLRARPEIQYF.

The J gene is TRBJ1-5, the V gene TRBV2, with 9 positions matching TRBD1. Germline V gene lookup returns CDR1 SNHLY and CDR2 FYNNEI. The V gene end was trimmed by 6 bases and the J gene end by 0 bases; junction bases not matched to a gene: 6. The CDR3 is 16 residues long. The CDR3 loop is CASRPGQGPSNQPQHF. The DNA of the CDR3 is TGTGCCAGCAGGCCGGGACAGGGTCCTAGCAATCAGCCCCAGCATTTT.

The chain uses TRBV7-3 and TRBJ2-3; tentatively, D is TRBD2 (5 bases). Trimming removed 6 bases at V and 6 bases at J, with 10 bases between. Germline values: CDR1 SGHTA, CDR2 FQGTGA. This CDR3 region has 12 residues. The CDR3 DNA is TGTGCCAGCAGAGCTAGCTCCGATACGCAGTATTTT. This translates into CASRASSDTQYF.

J is TRBJ2-7 and V is TRBV28; possibly TRBD1 for D (5 bases). Germline CDR1 MDHEN, CDR2 SYDVKM. The CDR3 runs to 14 residues. The germline V and J ends were trimmed by 2 bases and 3 bases, with 11 bases remaining between them. The CDR3 sequence is CASSLGAGLYEQYF. The CDR3 DNA sequence: TGTGCCAGCAGTTTAGGGGCAGGGCTCTACGAGCAGTACTTC.

The CDR3 DNA follows: TGTGCCAGCAGCCACCCAGGCTCTGGAAACACCATATATTTT. Encoded protein: CASSHPGSGNTIYF. The chain links TRBV7-9 to TRBJ1-3; D is undetermined. Germline values: CDR1 SEHNR, CDR2 FQNEAQ (reference sequence). The length of the CDR3 is 14 residues. Trimming stripped 5 bases from V and 0 bases from J, with 8 bases between. The full variable domain, completed using reference TRBV7-9 and TRBJ1-3, is DTGVSQNPRHKITKRGQNVTFRCDPISEHNRLYWYRQTLGQGPEFLTYFQNEAQLEKSRLLSDRFSAERPKGSFSTLEIQRTEQGDSAMYLCASSHPGSGNTIYFGEGSWLTVV.

The rearrangement links TRBV11-3 to TRBJ1-1, with a tentative D call TRBD1 (5 bases). The CDR3 is made up of 13 amino acids. V was clipped by 1 base and J by 6 bases, with 9 bases between them. Germline CDR1 reads SGHNT; CDR2 reads YENEEA. The CDR3 spells CASSLGRESEAFF. The CDR3, as DNA: TGTGCCAGCAGCTTAGGCAGGGAATCTGAAGCTTTCTTT.

The J gene is TRBJ1-2, the V gene TRBV9, with 9 bases matching TRBD1. The germline V gene has CDR1 SGDLS and CDR2 YYNGEE. V gave up 2 bases and J gave up 7 bases; unmatched junction bases: 9. The CDR3 is 15 amino acids. Here the CDR3 reads CASSVAPGTGSGYTF. Written as DNA, the CDR3 is TGTGCCAGCAGCGTCGCCCCCGGGACAGGGAGTGGCTACACCTTC.

The chain couples TRBV28 to TRBJ2-3, with D possibly matching TRBD1 (6 bases). The CDR3 extends over 16 amino acids. Germline V lookup: CDR1 MDHEN, CDR2 SYDVKM. V lost 1 base and J 6 bases, leaving 17 bases between the germline ends. CDR3 nucleotides: TGTGCCAGCAGTTTATACCCTGGCCAGGGGACCGATACGCAGTATTTT. Translated, it gives CASSLYPGQGTDTQYF.

The V and J genes are TRBV9 and TRBJ2-7, with D possibly TRBD2 on 6 matching bases. The V and J ends lost 0 bases and 7 bases respectively, with 14 bases between them. CDR1 and CDR2 from the germline V gene are SGDLS and YYNGEE. CDR3 length equals 14 residues. The CDR3 spells CASSVGGLTREQYF. The DNA of the CDR3 is TGTGCCAGCAGCGTAGGCGGACTAACTAGGGAGCAGTACTTC. Looking up the rest from reference TRBV9 and TRBJ2-7 gives the full variable domain: DSGVTQTPKHLITATGQRVTLRCSPRSGDLSVYWYQQSLDQGLQFLIQYYNGEERAKGNILERFSAQQFPDLHSELNLSSLELGDSALYFCASSVGGLTREQYFGPGTRLTVT.

The chain uses TRBV5-1 and TRBJ2-7; 7 positions match TRBD2. The CDR3 is 14 amino acids. CDR1 is SGHRS, CDR2 YFSETQ, per germline. The ends lost 4 bases at V and 3 bases at J; junction bases unmatched: 7. The CDR3, as DNA: TGCGCCAGCAGCAGGGAGCGGGACGGCTACGAGCAGTACTTC. Protein sequence: CASSRERDGYEQYF. Full variable domain (remainder filled in from reference TRBV5-1 and TRBJ2-7): KAGVTQTPRYLIKTRGQQVTLSCSPISGHRSVSWYQQTPGQGLQFLFEYFSETQRNKGNFPGRFSGRQFSNSRSEMNVSTLELGDSALYLCASSRERDGYEQYFGPGTRLTVT.

The CDR3: CASSPHRDLSPGANVLTF. The CDR3 DNA follows: TGCGCCAGCAGCCCCCACAGGGATTTAAGTCCGGGGGCCAACGTCCTGACTTTC. This rearrangement joins TRBV4-3 to TRBJ2-6, with D maybe TRBD1 (6 bases). Trimming pared 4 bases from V and 4 bases from J, leaving 20 bases between. This CDR3 contains 18 residues. Germline lookup yields CDR1 LGHNA and CDR2 YSLEER.

This sequence joins TRBV5-1 and TRBJ2-7; a weak D match, TRBD1 (6 bases). The CDR3 runs 14 residues. From germline, CDR1 is SGHRS and CDR2 YFSETQ. V was shortened by 1 base and J by 1 base, with 9 bases between the two germline ends. This CDR3 reads CASSLPGQSYEQYF. DNA for the CDR3: TGCGCCAGCAGCTTGCCCGGACAGTCCTACGAGCAGTACTTC.

This chain connects TRBV10-3 to TRBJ1-1, with D hard to call. The CDR3 is made up of 14 amino acids. Per the germline V gene, CDR1 is ENHRY and CDR2 is SYGVKD. V was shortened by 3 bases and J by 4 bases, with 12 bases between the two germline ends. CDR3 in amino acids: CAISDGGLGTEAFF. The CDR3 nucleotides read TGTGCCATCAGTGATGGCGGGCTGGGCACTGAAGCTTTCTTT.

The chain links TRBV9 to TRBJ2-5; TRBD1 matches 10 bases. V dropped 3 bases and J dropped 5; count of bases not matched to a gene: 7. Germline CDR1 and CDR2: SGDLS and YYNGEE. The CDR3 has 15 amino acids. CDR3 loop: CASSAPGQGFETQYF. The CDR3 bases are TGTGCCAGCAGCGCCCCGGGACAGGGGTTCGAGACCCAGTACTTC. Looking up the rest from reference TRBV9 and TRBJ2-5 gives the full variable domain: DSGVTQTPKHLITATGQRVTLRCSPRSGDLSVYWYQQSLDQGLQFLIQYYNGEERAKGNILERFSAQQFPDLHSELNLSSLELGDSALYFCASSAPGQGFETQYFGPGTRLLVL.

The chain links TRBV30 to TRBJ2-1; 9 positions agree with TRBD2. This CDR3 is 18 amino acids long. Germline values: CDR1 GTSNPN, CDR2 SVGIG (reference sequence). With 3 bases clipped from V and 1 base from J, the junction kept 13 bases outside the gene matches. CDR3: CAWSRGSGRIGSYNEQFF. In DNA form, the CDR3 reads TGTGCCTGGAGCAGAGGGAGCGGGAGGATCGGGTCCTACAATGAGCAGTTCTTC. The complete variable domain, with remaining parts taken from reference TRBV30 and TRBJ2-1, reads SQTIHQWPATLVQPVGSPLSLECTVEGTSNPNLYWYRQAAGRGLQLLFYSVGIGQISSEVPQNLSASRPQDRQFILSSKKLLLSDSGFYLCAWSRGSGRIGSYNEQFFGPGTRLTVL.

This clone was found once. The chain recombines TRBV6-5 with TRBJ1-2; 12 nucleotides agree with TRBD1. Trimming removed 2 bases from V and 4 bases from J; junction bases left unmatched: 5. The germline gives CDR1 MNHEY, CDR2 SVGAGI. The CDR3 contains 16 residues. In DNA form, the CDR3 reads TGTGCCAGCAGTTACGATGGGACAGGGGGCATCTATGGCTACACCTTC. Protein sequence: CASSYDGTGGIYGYTF.

The CDR3 DNA sequence: TGTGCCAGCAGCTTAGGGACTTCCTACAATGAGCAGTTCTTC. Its protein product is CASSLGTSYNEQFF. The rearrangement uses TRBV11-1 and TRBJ2-1, with D perhaps matching TRBD2 (5 bases). Between the trimmed V and J ends, which lost 1 base and 1 base, there was a span of 5 bases. This CDR3 spans 14 amino acids. Germline lookup yields CDR1 SGHAT and CDR2 FQDESV (reference sequence).

The chain uses TRBV7-9 and TRBJ2-1, with 7 bases identical to TRBD1. Per the germline V gene, CDR1 is SEHNR and CDR2 is FQNEAQ (reference sequence). The CDR3 has 15 residues. V lost 5 bases to trimming and J lost 2 bases; unmatched junction nucleotides: 6. CDR3 amino acids: CASSPGDSPYNEQFF. The CDR3 nucleotides read TGTGCCAGCAGCCCAGGGGACAGCCCCTACAATGAGCAGTTCTTC.

The J gene is TRBJ2-7, the V gene TRBV9; 12 nucleotides match TRBD2. V lost 0 bases to trimming and J lost 5 bases; unmatched junction nucleotides: 3. This CDR3 has 15 amino acids. Germline V lookup: CDR1 SGDLS, CDR2 YYNGEE. The CDR3 spells CASSVGLAGADEQYF. In DNA, the CDR3 is TGTGCCAGCAGCGTAGGACTAGCGGGAGCTGACGAGCAGTACTTC.